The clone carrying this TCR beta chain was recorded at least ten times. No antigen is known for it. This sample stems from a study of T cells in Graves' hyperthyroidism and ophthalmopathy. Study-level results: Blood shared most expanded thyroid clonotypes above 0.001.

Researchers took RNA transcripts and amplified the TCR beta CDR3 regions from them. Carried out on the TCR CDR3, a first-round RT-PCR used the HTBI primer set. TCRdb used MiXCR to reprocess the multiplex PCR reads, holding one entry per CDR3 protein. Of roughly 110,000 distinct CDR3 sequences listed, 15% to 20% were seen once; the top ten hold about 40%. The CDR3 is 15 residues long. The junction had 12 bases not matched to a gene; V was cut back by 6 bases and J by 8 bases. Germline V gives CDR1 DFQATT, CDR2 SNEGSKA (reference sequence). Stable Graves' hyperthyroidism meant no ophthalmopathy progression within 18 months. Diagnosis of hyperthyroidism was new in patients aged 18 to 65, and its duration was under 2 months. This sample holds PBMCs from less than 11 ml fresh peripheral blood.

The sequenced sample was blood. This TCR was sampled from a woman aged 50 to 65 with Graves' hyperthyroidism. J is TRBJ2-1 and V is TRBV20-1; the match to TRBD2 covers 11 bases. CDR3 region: CSAPTASGRSDEQFF. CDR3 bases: TGCAGTGCCCCGACGGCTAGCGGGAGGAGTGATGAGCAGTTCTTC.